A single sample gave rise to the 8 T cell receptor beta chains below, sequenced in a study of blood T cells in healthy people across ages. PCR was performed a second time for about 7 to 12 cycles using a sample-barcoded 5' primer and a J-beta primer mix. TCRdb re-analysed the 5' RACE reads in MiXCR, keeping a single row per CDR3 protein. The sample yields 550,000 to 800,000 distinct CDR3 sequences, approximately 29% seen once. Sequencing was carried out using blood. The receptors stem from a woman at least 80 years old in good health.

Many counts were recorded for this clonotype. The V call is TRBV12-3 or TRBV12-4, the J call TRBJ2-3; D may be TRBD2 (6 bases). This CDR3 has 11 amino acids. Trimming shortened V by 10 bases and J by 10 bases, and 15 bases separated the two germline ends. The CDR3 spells CATAGGVSQYF. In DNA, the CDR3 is TGTGCCACCGCCGGCGGGGTATCGCAGTATTTT.

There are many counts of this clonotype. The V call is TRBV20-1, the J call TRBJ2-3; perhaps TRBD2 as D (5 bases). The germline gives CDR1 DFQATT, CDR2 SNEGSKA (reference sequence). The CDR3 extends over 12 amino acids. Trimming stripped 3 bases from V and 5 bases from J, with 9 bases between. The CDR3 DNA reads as TGCAGTGCTAGGGTGGGGAGAGATACGCAGTATTTT. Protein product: CSARVGRDTQYF.

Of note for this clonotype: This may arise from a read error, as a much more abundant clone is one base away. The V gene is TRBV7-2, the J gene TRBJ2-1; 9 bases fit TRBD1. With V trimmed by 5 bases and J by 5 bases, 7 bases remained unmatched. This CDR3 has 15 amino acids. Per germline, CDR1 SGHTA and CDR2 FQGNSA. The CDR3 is CASSPQGATHNEQFF. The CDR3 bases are TGTGCCAGCAGCCCACAGGGGGCCACCCACAATGAGCAGTTCTTC.

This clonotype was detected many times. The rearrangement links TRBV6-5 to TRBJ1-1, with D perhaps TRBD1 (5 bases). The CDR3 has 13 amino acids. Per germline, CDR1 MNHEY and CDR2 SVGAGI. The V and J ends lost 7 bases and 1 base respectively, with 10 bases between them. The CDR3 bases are TGTGCCAGCACGAGGGGCGGGAACACTGAAGCTTTCTTT. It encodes CASTRGGNTEAFF.

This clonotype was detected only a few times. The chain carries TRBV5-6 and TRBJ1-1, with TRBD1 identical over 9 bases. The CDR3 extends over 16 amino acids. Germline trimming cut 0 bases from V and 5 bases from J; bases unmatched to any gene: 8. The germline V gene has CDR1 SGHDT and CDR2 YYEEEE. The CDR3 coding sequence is TGTGCCAGCAGCTTGGCCGTGGGACAGGGAGGGACTGAAGCTTTCTTT. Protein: CASSLAVGQGGTEAFF.

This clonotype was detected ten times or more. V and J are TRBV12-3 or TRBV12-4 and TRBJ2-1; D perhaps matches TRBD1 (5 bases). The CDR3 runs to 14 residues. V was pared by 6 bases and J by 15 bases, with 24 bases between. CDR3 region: CASSLKNLWQGLFF. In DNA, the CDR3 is TGTGCCAGCAGCCTTAAGAACCTCTGGCAGGGTCTGTTCTTC.

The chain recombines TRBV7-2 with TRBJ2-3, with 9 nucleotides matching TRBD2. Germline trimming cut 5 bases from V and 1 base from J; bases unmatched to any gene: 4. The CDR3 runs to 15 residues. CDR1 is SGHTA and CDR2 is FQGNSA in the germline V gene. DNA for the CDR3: TGTGCCAGCAGCAAGCGGGAGGTGGGCACAGATACGCAGTATTTT. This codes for CASSKREVGTDTQYF.

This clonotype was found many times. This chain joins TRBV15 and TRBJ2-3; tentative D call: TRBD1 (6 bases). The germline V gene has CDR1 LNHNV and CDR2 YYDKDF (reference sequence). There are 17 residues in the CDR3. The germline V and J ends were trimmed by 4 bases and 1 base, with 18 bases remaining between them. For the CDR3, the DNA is TGTGCCACCAGCAAACGACCCATACAGGGCCGCACAGATACGCAGTATTTT. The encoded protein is CATSKRPIQGRTDTQYF.